Each of the 27 T cell receptor beta chains below was sequenced from the same sample in a study of tumor-infiltrating lymphocytes in localized non-small cell lung cancer. Only in-frame clones appear in the TCRdb table, and some are missing; sequencing was by immunoSEQ multiplex PCR. The table includes about 16,000 clones, 65% to 85% detected once. The specimen sequenced was lung tumor tissue. The receptors here all came from a human donor with non-small cell lung cancer.

This chain links TRBV30 with TRBJ2-7; D is undetermined. V dropped 6 bases and J dropped 2 bases, with 8 bases sitting between them. CDR1 is GTSNPN, CDR2 SVGIG, per germline (reference sequence). This CDR3 is 11 amino acids long. The CDR3, as DNA: TGTGCCTGCTCGAAAGCCTACGAGCAGTACTTC. This sequence encodes CACSKAYEQYF.

The chain is built from TRBV12-5 and TRBJ2-6; D ambiguous. The length of the CDR3 is 15 residues. Germline CDR1 reads LGHNT; CDR2 reads FRNRAP. Deletions cut 6 bases from V and 0 bases from J, with 9 bases between. The CDR3 sequence is CASGRNPSGANVLTF. The CDR3 DNA reads as TGTGCTAGTGGCAGAAATCCCTCTGGGGCCAACGTCCTGACTTTC. The full variable domain, with the rest looked up from reference TRBV12-5 and TRBJ2-6, is DARVTQTPRHKVTEMGQEVTMRCQPILGHNTVFWYRQTMMQGLELLAYFRNRAPLDDSGMPKDRFSAEMPDATLATLKIQPSEPRDSAVYFCASGRNPSGANVLTFGAGSRLTVL.

On this clone itself: Other DNA sequences in the same sample also yield this CDR3. The rearrangement links TRBV4-3 to TRBJ2-3; 12 positions match TRBD2. V gave up 0 bases and J gave up 4 bases; unmatched junction bases: 2. The CDR3 loop spans 16 amino acids. Germline loops: CDR1 LGHNA, CDR2 YSLEER. The CDR3 protein is CASSQDLAGGPDTQYF. The CDR3 DNA follows: TGCGCCAGCAGCCAAGATCTAGCGGGGGGGCCAGATACGCAGTATTTT.

The chain is built from TRBV12-5 and TRBJ2-1; a possible D gene is TRBD1 (6 bases). The CDR3 contains 15 residues. Trimming shortened V by 1 base and J by 5 bases, and 12 bases separated the two germline ends. Looked up from germline, CDR1 is LGHNT and CDR2 is FRNRAP. The CDR3 DNA is TGTGCTAGTGGTTTGGGACAGGTTCTGCACAATGAGCAGTTCTTC. Protein: CASGLGQVLHNEQFF.

This clone was counted a single time. The CDR3 reads CASSVEGFAGELFF. The CDR3, as DNA: TGTGCCAGCAGCGTAGAAGGGTTTGCCGGGGAGCTGTTTTTT. The chain combines TRBV9 with TRBJ2-2; D is unresolved. CDR1 and CDR2 (germline): SGDLS, YYNGEE. V dropped 0 bases and J dropped 6 bases, with 9 bases sitting between them. CDR3 length: 14 amino acids. The whole variable domain, remainder taken from reference TRBV9 and TRBJ2-2, is DSGVTQTPKHLITATGQRVTLRCSPRSGDLSVYWYQQSLDQGLQFLIQYYNGEERAKGNILERFSAQQFPDLHSELNLSSLELGDSALYFCASSVEGFAGELFFGEGSRLTVL.

The rearrangement uses TRBV6-6 and TRBJ2-2; 9 nucleotides agree with TRBD1. Per germline, CDR1 MNHNY and CDR2 SVGAGI (reference sequence). Trimming cost V 2 bases and J 4 bases; bases outside gene matches: 5. This CDR3 is built from 16 residues. DNA for the CDR3: TGTGCCAGCAGTTACGGAGACAGGGGGGCCACCGGGGAGCTGTTTTTT. It codes for CASSYGDRGATGELFF.

The chain couples TRBV18 to TRBJ2-7; TRBD1 matches at 10 bases. The V and J ends lost 4 bases and 5 bases, in that order; junction bases with no gene match: 8. In germline, CDR1 is KGHSH, CDR2 LQKENI. CDR3 length equals 15 residues. The CDR3 sequence: CASSLRQGARDEQYF. The CDR3 bases are TGTGCCAGCTCACTAAGACAGGGGGCGCGGGACGAGCAGTACTTC.

Only a few counts were recorded for this clone. The chain joins TRBV27 to TRBJ1-3; D unresolved. Germline V CDR1 and CDR2: MNHEY, SMNVEV (reference sequence). This CDR3 comprises 17 residues. Between the trimmed V and J ends, which lost 5 bases and 0 bases, there was a span of 17 bases. CDR3 bases: TGTGCCAGCAGTAAATTAACTCCCCGGGGCTCTGGAAACACCATATATTTT. The encoded protein is CASSKLTPRGSGNTIYF.

The chain carries TRBV2 and TRBJ1-2, with 9 bases that match TRBD1. Germline V lookup: CDR1 SNHLY, CDR2 FYNNEI. The CDR3 is 16 amino acids. With V trimmed by 6 bases and J by 8 bases, 16 bases remained unmatched. The CDR3 DNA follows: TGTGCCAGCAGCGGGGGTTTGGACAGGGGTGGGTCGGGCTACACCTTC. Protein: CASSGGLDRGGSGYTF. Looking up the rest from reference TRBV2 and TRBJ1-2 gives the full variable domain: EPEVTQTPSHQVTQMGQEVILRCVPISNHLYFYWYRQILGQKVEFLVSFYNNEISEKSEIFDDQFSVERPDGSNFTLKIRSTKLEDSAMYFCASSGGLDRGGSGYTFGSGTRLTVV.

The V call is TRBV11-2, the J call TRBJ2-3; no firm D call. This CDR3 is built from 13 residues. Trimming left V 1 base short and J 6 bases short, with 8 bases between. Germline lookup yields CDR1 SGHAT and CDR2 FQNNGV. The CDR3 loop reads CASSLGLDDTQYF. CDR3 DNA sequence: TGTGCCAGCAGCTTAGGTCTAGATGATACGCAGTATTTT. Supplemented by reference TRBV11-2 and TRBJ2-3, the full variable domain reads EAGVAQSPRYKIIEKRQSVAFWCNPISGHATLYWYQQILGQGPKLLIQFQNNGVVDDSQLPKDRFSAERLKGVDSTLKIQPAKLEDSAVYLCASSLGLDDTQYFGPGTRLTVL.

V gene TRBV5-1 combines with J gene TRBJ1-1, with 8 bases fitting TRBD1. Germline CDR1 reads SGHRS; CDR2 reads YFSETQ. V trimming: 4 bases; J trimming: 3 bases; junction bases outside the gene matches: 8. CDR3 length equals 15 residues. The chain's CDR3 is CASSLTLTGDTEAFF. The CDR3 DNA is TGCGCCAGCAGCCTCACTTTGACAGGGGACACTGAAGCTTTCTTT.

The chain uses TRBV9 and TRBJ1-2; D gene unclear. V lost 4 bases, J lost 7 bases, and 23 bases lay in between. Germline CDR1 SGDLS, CDR2 YYNGEE. The CDR3 contains 16 residues. Written as DNA, the CDR3 is TGTGCCAGCAGCTATTATCTGGGGAACTCGCGGGGTGGCTACACCTTC. It is translated as CASSYYLGNSRGGYTF. Variable domain in full (rest from reference TRBV9 and TRBJ1-2): DSGVTQTPKHLITATGQRVTLRCSPRSGDLSVYWYQQSLDQGLQFLIQYYNGEERAKGNILERFSAQQFPDLHSELNLSSLELGDSALYFCASSYYLGNSRGGYTFGSGTRLTVV.

The chain is built from TRBV4-1 and TRBJ1-2; D is uncertain. V was pared by 5 bases and J by 7 bases, with 17 bases between. Germline V CDR1 and CDR2: MGHRA, YSYEKL. This CDR3 region has 14 residues. The CDR3 DNA reads as TGCGCCAGCAGCGCAGTGGGGAAGTTTGGTGGCTACACCTTC. The encoded protein is CASSAVGKFGGYTF.

The J gene is TRBJ2-7, the V gene TRBV9; 7 positions match TRBD2. CDR1 is SGDLS and CDR2 is YYNGEE in the germline V gene. The V and J ends lost 0 bases and 3 bases, in that order; junction bases with no gene match: 6. There are 15 residues in the CDR3. CDR3 coding DNA: TGTGCCAGCAGCGTAGGTTCGTGGGGGGGCTACGAGCAGTACTTC. It specifies CASSVGSWGGYEQYF.

The rearrangement links TRBV29-1 to TRBJ2-2; a possible D gene is TRBD2 (6 bases). The CDR3 covers 13 residues. V was clipped by 4 bases and J by 6 bases, with 12 bases between them. Per the germline V gene, CDR1 is SQVTM and CDR2 is ANQGSEA. Written as DNA, the CDR3 is TGCAGCGTTGTACGGGGGAGGCCCGGGGAGCTGTTTTTT. This codes for CSVVRGRPGELFF.

The chain joins TRBV6-5 to TRBJ2-7, with 10 bases that match TRBD2. The CDR3 is 15 residues long. With V trimmed by 6 bases and J by 11 bases, 16 bases remained unmatched. The V gene's germline CDR1 is MNHEY and CDR2 SVGAGI. CDR3 bases: TGTGCCAGCAGGCGACCGGGACTAGCGAACCCCACGGAGTACTTC. Residues: CASRRPGLANPTEYF.

V is TRBV25-1 and J is TRBJ1-2, with D uncertain. The CDR3 extends over 12 amino acids. Germline assignment: CDR1 MGHDK and CDR2 SYGVNS. V lost 4 bases and J lost 4, with 7 bases in between. CDR3 amino acids: CASSAAAYGYTF. The CDR3 DNA reads as TGTGCCAGCAGTGCCGCAGCCTATGGCTACACCTTC.

J is TRBJ2-5 and V is TRBV5-1; D perhaps matches TRBD2 (6 bases). The length of the CDR3 is 15 residues. V was shortened by 0 bases and J by 4 bases, with 13 bases between the two germline ends. Per the germline V gene, CDR1 is SGHRS and CDR2 is YFSETQ. CDR3 amino acids: CASSLAGLEGETQYF. The CDR3 nucleotides read TGCGCCAGCAGCTTGGCCGGGTTGGAGGGAGAGACCCAGTACTTC.

V and J are TRBV5-1 and TRBJ2-6; D might be TRBD1 (6 bases). CDR3 length equals 14 residues. Germline-derived CDR1 and CDR2 are SGHRS and YFSETQ. V dropped 5 bases and J dropped 2 bases, with 8 bases sitting between them. CDR3 sequence (DNA): TGCGCCAGCAGAACAGGGACTGGGGCCAACGTCCTGACTTTC. Protein: CASRTGTGANVLTF.

The chain employs TRBV30 and TRBJ2-3; 7 nucleotides match TRBD1. The CDR3 extends over 14 amino acids. Trimming at V came to 5 bases and at J to 3 bases, leaving 8 bases not matched to a gene. The germline gives CDR1 GTSNPN, CDR2 SVGIG (reference sequence). The CDR3 reads CAWATGSGTDTQYF. Written as DNA, the CDR3 is TGTGCCTGGGCGACAGGGAGTGGAACAGATACGCAGTATTTT.

This clone was observed a handful of times. This chain connects TRBV29-1 to TRBJ1-2, with D unclear. Between the trimmed V and J ends, which lost 5 bases and 8 bases, there was a span of 15 bases. The CDR3 covers 12 residues. Germline V gene data show CDR1 as SQVTM and CDR2 as ANQGSEA. CDR3 residues: CSVLTPISGYTF. In DNA, the CDR3 is TGCAGCGTTTTGACACCAATCTCAGGCTACACCTTC.

V is TRBV6-4 and J is TRBJ2-1, with D possibly TRBD2 on 6 matching bases. V was pared by 7 bases and J by 10 bases, with 20 bases between. CDR1 and CDR2 (germline): MRHNA, SNTAGT. This CDR3 spans 14 amino acids. CDR3 in DNA: TGTGCCAGCACTCAGTTACGGGACTCCAAGGAGCAGTTCTTC. Translating it yields CASTQLRDSKEQFF.

This chain uses TRBV30 with TRBJ1-2, with D hard to call. Germline assignment: CDR1 GTSNPN and CDR2 SVGIG (reference sequence). CDR3 length: 11 amino acids. Trimming left V 0 bases short and J 6 bases short, with 5 bases between. In nucleotides, the CDR3 is TGTGCCTGGAGTGTATGGGATGGCTACACCTTC. Residues: CAWSVWDGYTF.

The CDR3 sequence: CASSLVTEYSPLHF. CDR3 nucleotides: TGTGCCAGCAGCTTAGTCACGGAATATTCACCCCTCCACTTT. V usage is TRBV11-2 and J usage is TRBJ1-6, with unresolved D. The CDR3 runs to 14 residues. The ends were cut back, 1 base at V and 8 bases at J, with 9 bases in the middle. Germline CDR1 and CDR2: SGHAT and FQNNGV.

The chain employs TRBV6-1 and TRBJ1-1, with D unclear. The CDR3 covers 15 residues. The germline V gene encodes CDR1 MNHNS and CDR2 SASEGT. V shed 6 bases and J shed 4 bases, with 18 bases lying between them. The CDR3 loop is CASRQDPRGSTEAFF. In DNA, the CDR3 is TGTGCCAGCAGACAAGATCCAAGAGGGAGCACTGAAGCTTTCTTT.

The chain links TRBV28 to TRBJ2-7; D remains ambiguous. In germline, CDR1 is MDHEN, CDR2 SYDVKM. V was cut by 3 bases and J by 0 bases, with 12 bases left in between. The CDR3 consists of 15 residues. CDR3 sequence reads: CASSFTVSSSYEQYF. The CDR3 coding sequence is TGTGCCAGCAGTTTCACTGTTTCGAGCTCCTACGAGCAGTACTTC. The full variable domain, its missing parts supplied by reference TRBV28 and TRBJ2-7, is DVKVTQSSRYLVKRTGEKVFLECVQDMDHENMFWYRQDPGLGLRLIYFSYDVKMKEKGDIPEGYSVSREKKERFSLILESASTNQTSMYLCASSFTVSSSYEQYFGPGTRLTVT.

The genes are TRBV4-1 and TRBJ1-2, with 9 bases identical to TRBD1. The V segment lost 1 base and the J segment 8 bases; nucleotides outside the gene matches: 14. The CDR3 consists of 17 residues. Germline values: CDR1 MGHRA, CDR2 YSYEKL. CDR3 in DNA: TGCGCCAGCAGCCAAGGAGCGGGAGGAAGGACAGGGGAAGGCTACACCTTC. Amino acids: CASSQGAGGRTGEGYTF.